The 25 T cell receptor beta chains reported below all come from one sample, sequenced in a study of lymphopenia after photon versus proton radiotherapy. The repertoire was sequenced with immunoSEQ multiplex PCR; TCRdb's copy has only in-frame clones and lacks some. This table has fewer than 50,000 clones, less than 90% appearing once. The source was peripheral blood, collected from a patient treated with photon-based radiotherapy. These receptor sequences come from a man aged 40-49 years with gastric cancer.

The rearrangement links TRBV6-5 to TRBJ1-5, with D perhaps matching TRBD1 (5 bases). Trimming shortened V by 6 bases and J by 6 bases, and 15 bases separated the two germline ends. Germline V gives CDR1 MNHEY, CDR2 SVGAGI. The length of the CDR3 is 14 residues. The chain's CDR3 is CASSQGGGFQPQHF. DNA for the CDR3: TGTGCCAGCAGCCAAGGCGGGGGGTTTCAGCCCCAGCATTTT.

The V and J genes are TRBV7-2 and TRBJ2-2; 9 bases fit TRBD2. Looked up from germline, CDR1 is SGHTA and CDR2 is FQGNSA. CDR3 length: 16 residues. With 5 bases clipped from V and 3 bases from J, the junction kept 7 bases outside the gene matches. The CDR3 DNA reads TGTGCCAGCAGCCCCAGCGGGGGGTGGGACACCGGGGAGCTGTTTTTT. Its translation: CASSPSGGWDTGELFF.

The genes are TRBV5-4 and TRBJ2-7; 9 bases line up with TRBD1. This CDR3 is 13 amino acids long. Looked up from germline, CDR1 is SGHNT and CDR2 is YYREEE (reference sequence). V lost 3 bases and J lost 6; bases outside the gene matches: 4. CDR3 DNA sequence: TGTGCCAGCAGCTCCTACAGGGGGCTCGAGCAGTACTTC. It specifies CASSSYRGLEQYF.

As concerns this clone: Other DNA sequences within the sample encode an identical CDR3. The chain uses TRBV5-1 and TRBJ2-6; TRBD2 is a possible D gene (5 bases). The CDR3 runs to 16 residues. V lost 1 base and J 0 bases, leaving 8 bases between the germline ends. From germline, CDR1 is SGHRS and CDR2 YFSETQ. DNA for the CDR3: TGCGCCAGCAGCTTGCCCGGGGACTCTGGGGCCAACGTCCTGACTTTC. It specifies CASSLPGDSGANVLTF. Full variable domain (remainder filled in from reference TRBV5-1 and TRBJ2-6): KAGVTQTPRYLIKTRGQQVTLSCSPISGHRSVSWYQQTPGQGLQFLFEYFSETQRNKGNFPGRFSGRQFSNSRSEMNVSTLELGDSALYLCASSLPGDSGANVLTFGAGSRLTVL.

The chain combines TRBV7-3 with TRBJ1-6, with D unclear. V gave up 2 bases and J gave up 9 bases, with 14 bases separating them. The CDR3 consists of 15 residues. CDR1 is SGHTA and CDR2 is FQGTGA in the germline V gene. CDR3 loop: CASSLLASSSSPLHF. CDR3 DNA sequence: TGTGCCAGCAGCTTATTGGCCAGTTCGAGTTCACCCCTCCACTTT.

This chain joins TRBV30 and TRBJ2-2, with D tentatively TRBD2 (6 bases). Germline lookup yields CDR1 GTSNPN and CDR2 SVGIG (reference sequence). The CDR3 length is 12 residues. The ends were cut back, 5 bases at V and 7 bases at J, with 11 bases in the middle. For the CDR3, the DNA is TGTGCCTGGGAGATCGGGGGCGGGGAGCTGTTTTTT. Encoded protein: CAWEIGGGELFF.

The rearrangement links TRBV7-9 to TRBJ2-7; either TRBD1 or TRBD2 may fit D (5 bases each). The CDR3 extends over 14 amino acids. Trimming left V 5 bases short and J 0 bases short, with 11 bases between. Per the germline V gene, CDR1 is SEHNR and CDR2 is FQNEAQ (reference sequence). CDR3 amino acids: CASSPGRPSYEQYF. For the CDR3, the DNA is TGTGCCAGCAGCCCGGGGCGGCCCTCCTACGAGCAGTACTTC.

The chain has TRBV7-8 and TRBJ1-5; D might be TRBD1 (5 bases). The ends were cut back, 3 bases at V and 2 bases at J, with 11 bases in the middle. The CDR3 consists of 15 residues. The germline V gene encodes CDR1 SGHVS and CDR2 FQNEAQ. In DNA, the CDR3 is TGTGCCAGCAGCTTTCAAGGGACTGGCAATCAGCCCCAGCATTTT. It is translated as CASSFQGTGNQPQHF.

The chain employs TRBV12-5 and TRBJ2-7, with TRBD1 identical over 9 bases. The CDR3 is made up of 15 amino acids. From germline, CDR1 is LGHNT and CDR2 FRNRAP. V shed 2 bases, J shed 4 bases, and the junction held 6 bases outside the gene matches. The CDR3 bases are TGTGCTAGTGGTTTGTCTGGACAGGGGCCATACGAGCAGTACTTC. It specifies CASGLSGQGPYEQYF.

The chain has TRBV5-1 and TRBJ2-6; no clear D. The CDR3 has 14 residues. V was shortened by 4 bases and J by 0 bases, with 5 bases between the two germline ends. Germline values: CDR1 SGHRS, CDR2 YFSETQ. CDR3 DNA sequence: TGCGCCAGCAGCCTCCGCTCTGGGGCCAACGTCCTGACTTTC. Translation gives CASSLRSGANVLTF.

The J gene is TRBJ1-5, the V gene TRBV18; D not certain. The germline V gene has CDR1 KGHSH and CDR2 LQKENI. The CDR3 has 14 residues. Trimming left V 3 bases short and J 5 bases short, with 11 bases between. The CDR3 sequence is CASSPQILDQPQHF. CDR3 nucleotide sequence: TGTGCCAGCTCACCCCAGATACTCGATCAGCCCCAGCATTTT.

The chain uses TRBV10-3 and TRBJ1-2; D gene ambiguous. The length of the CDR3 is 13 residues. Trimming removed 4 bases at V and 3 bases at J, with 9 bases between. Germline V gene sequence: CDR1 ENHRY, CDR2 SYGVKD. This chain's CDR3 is CAISAGRDYGYTF. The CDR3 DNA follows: TGTGCCATCAGTGCTGGGAGAGACTATGGCTACACCTTC.

CDR3 nucleotide sequence: TGCGCCAGCAGCCAAGTCCCCTCTGACAGGAGGGGAGCTTTCTTT. Amino acids: CASSQVPSDRRGAFF. V gene TRBV4-1 combines with J gene TRBJ1-1; maybe TRBD1 (6 bases). This CDR3 comprises 15 residues. Trimming left V 1 base short and J 10 bases short, with 19 bases between. Germline V gene sequence: CDR1 MGHRA, CDR2 YSYEKL.

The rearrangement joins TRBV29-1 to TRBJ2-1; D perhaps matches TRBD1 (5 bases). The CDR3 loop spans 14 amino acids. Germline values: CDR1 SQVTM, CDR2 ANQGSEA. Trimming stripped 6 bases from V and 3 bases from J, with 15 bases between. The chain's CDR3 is CSVGKQTVYNEQFF. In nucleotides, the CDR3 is TGCAGCGTGGGTAAGCAGACAGTCTACAATGAGCAGTTCTTC.

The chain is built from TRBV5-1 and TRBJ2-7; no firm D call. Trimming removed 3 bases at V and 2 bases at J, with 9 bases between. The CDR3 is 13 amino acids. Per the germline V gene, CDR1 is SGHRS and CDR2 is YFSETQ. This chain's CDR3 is CASSSTLTYEQYF. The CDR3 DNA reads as TGCGCCAGCAGCTCGACATTAACCTACGAGCAGTACTTC.

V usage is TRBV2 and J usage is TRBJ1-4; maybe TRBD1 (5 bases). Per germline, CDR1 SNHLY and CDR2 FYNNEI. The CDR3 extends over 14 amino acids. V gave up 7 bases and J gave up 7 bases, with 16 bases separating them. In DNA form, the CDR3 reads TGTGCCAGCACTTGGGGGTCGGGAGCTGAAAAACTGTTTTTT. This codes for CASTWGSGAEKLFF.

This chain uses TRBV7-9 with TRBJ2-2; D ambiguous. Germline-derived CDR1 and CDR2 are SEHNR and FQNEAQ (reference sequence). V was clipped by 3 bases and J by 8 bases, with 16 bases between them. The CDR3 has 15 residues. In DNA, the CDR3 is TGTGCCAGCAGCTTGGGCCGTGGAAGCTATGGGGAGCTGTTTTTT. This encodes CASSLGRGSYGELFF.

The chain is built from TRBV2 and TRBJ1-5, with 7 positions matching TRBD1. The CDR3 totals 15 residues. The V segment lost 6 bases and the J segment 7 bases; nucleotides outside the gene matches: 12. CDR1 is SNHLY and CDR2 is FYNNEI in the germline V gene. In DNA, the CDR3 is TGTGCCAGCAGCATGACAGGGTTTGTAGGACAGCCCCAGCATTTT. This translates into CASSMTGFVGQPQHF.

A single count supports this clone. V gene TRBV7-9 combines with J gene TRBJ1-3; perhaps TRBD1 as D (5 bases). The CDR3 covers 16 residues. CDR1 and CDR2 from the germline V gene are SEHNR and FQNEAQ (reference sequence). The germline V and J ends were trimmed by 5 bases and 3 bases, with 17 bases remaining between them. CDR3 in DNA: TGTGCCAGCAGCCCGCCCGGTGGGACCCTTGGAAACACCATATATTTT. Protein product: CASSPPGGTLGNTIYF.

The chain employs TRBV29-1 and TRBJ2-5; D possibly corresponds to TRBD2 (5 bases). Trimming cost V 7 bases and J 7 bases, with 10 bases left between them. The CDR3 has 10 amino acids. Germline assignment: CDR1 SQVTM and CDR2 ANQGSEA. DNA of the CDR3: TGCAGCGGGGAGTGGGGGACCCAGTACTTC. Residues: CSGEWGTQYF.

The CDR3 protein is CASLGREDGANVLTF. DNA for the CDR3: TGCGCCAGCCTGGGGAGGGAGGATGGGGCCAACGTCCTGACTTTC. This chain links TRBV5-1 with TRBJ2-6; 7 nucleotides line up with TRBD2. Unmatched junction bases numbered 7, after V lost 7 bases and J lost 3 bases. Per the germline V gene, CDR1 is SGHRS and CDR2 is YFSETQ. This CDR3 is 15 amino acids long. The whole variable domain, filled in from reference TRBV5-1 and TRBJ2-6, reads KAGVTQTPRYLIKTRGQQVTLSCSPISGHRSVSWYQQTPGQGLQFLFEYFSETQRNKGNFPGRFSGRQFSNSRSEMNVSTLELGDSALYLCASLGREDGANVLTFGAGSRLTVL.

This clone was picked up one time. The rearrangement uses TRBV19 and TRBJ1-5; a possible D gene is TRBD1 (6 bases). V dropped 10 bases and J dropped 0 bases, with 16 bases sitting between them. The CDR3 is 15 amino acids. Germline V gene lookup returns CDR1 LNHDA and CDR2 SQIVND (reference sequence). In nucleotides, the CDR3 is TGTGCCACAAAAGGGGGGGGGAATAGCAATCAGCCCCAGCATTTT. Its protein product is CATKGGGNSNQPQHF.

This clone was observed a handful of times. CDR3 in DNA: TGTGCCAGCAGCTTAGGGACAGCCTACACCTTC. It yields the protein CASSLGTAYTF. J is TRBJ1-2 and V is TRBV11-1; possibly TRBD1 for D (6 bases). Germline-derived CDR1 and CDR2 are SGHAT and FQDESV (reference sequence). V was clipped by 1 base and J by 10 bases, with 7 bases between them. The CDR3 is 11 amino acids.

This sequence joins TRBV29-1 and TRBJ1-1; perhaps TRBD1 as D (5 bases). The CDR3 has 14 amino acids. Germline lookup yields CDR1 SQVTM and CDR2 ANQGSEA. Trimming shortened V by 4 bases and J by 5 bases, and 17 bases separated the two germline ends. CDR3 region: CSVVPGEKTTEAFF. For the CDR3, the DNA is TGCAGCGTTGTACCGGGGGAGAAAACGACTGAAGCTTTCTTT. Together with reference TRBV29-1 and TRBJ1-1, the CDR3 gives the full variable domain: SAVISQKPSRDICQRGTSLTIQCQVDSQVTMMFWYRQQPGQSLTLIATANQGSEATYESGFVIDKFPISRPNLTFSTLTVSNMSPEDSSIYLCSVVPGEKTTEAFFGQGTRLTVV.

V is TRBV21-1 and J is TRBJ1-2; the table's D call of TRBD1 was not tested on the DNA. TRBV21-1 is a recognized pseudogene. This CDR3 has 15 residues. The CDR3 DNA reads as TGTGCCAGGGCGAAAGGGGGCACCGCTAACTATGGCTACACCTTC. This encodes CARAKGGTANYGYTF.